This T cell receptor beta chain was documented in a study of blood T cell repertoires in COVID-19. Generated by immunoSEQ multiplex PCR, the TCRdb table keeps only in-frame clones and is missing some. The table shows fewer than 250,000 clones, with about 80% occurring only once. The CDR3 runs 13 residues. From germline, CDR1 is SNHLY and CDR2 FYNNEI. Trimming took off 4 bases at V and 7 bases at J, with 11 bases between the two ends. Participant ages covered about 18 to 95 years across 25 or so US areas. Cohorts were based on clinical histories the participants reported. The TCR comes from a man between 60 and 70 years old who had recovered from COVID-19. The sequencing sample was made of PBMCs or T cells enriched from blood (not recorded which). The chain combines TRBV2 with TRBJ1-5, with D perhaps matching TRBD1 (6 bases). The chain's CDR3 is CASSAGGPQPQHF. The CDR3 DNA sequence: TGTGCCAGCAGTGCGGGGGGGCCCCAGCCCCAGCATTTT.